These 10 T cell receptor beta chains were sequenced from one sample in a study of shared clonotypes between healthy human individuals. Sequencing was performed with immunoSEQ multiplex PCR; in TCRdb, only in-frame clones are kept and a portion is missing. The sample includes some 2,500,000 clones, roughly 93% of them seen just once. Sequencing was carried out using naive CD4+ T cells from PBMCs. Stated subset: CD45RA+ positively selected. The source of these receptors is a young man in good health. Some clones in this sample may be carry-over from other donors' samples.

To note about this clone: The same CDR3 also results from other DNA sequences found in this sample. The DNA for the CDR3 is TGTGCCAGCAGCACAGAGACCCAGTACTTC. Residues: CASSTETQYF. The chain couples TRBV2 to TRBJ2-5; D unclear. Germline V gene sequence: CDR1 SNHLY, CDR2 FYNNEI. The CDR3 spans 10 residues. The germline V and J ends were trimmed by 6 bases and 4 bases, with 3 bases remaining between them.

V and J are TRBV30 and TRBJ2-2, with D perhaps TRBD1 (6 bases). CDR3 length: 14 residues. The germline V gene has CDR1 GTSNPN and CDR2 SVGIG (reference sequence). Between the trimmed V and J ends, which lost 0 bases and 4 bases, there was a span of 9 bases. The DNA for the CDR3 is TGTGCCTGGAGTGTAAAAGGGGGCACCGGGGAGCTGTTTTTT. Translating gives CAWSVKGGTGELFF.

This chain uses TRBV30 with TRBJ1-1; no clear D. V was pared by 7 bases and J by 7 bases, with 13 bases between. This CDR3 has 11 amino acids. CDR1 and CDR2 from the germline V gene are GTSNPN and SVGIG (reference sequence). CDR3 protein: CASSAEGEAFF. The CDR3 region has the DNA TGTGCCTCCTCCGCGGAGGGTGAAGCTTTCTTT.

The chain has TRBV6-5 and TRBJ2-1, with 7 bases aligning to TRBD2. Germline V gene lookup returns CDR1 MNHEY and CDR2 SVGAGI. V shed 2 bases and J 8 bases; nucleotides not matched to a gene: 6. The CDR3 has 14 amino acids. The CDR3 nucleotides are TGTGCCAGCAGTTACGTGGCGGGAGAGGATGAGCAGTTCTTC. This encodes CASSYVAGEDEQFF.

This rearrangement joins TRBV15 to TRBJ2-6; 10 positions match TRBD1. This CDR3 comprises 17 residues. Trimming cost V 5 bases and J 3 bases; bases outside gene matches: 7. Germline V lookup: CDR1 LNHNV, CDR2 YYDKDF (reference sequence). The CDR3 here is CATSGRQGALGANVLTF. Here the CDR3 DNA reads TGTGCCACCAGCGGTAGACAGGGGGCGCTTGGGGCCAACGTCCTGACTTTC.

The CDR3 sequence: CASSLVGVEQFF. The CDR3 DNA reads as TGTGCCAGCAGCTTAGTGGGGGTAGAGCAGTTCTTC. The chain links TRBV11-1 to TRBJ2-1; D is possibly TRBD1 or TRBD2 (5 bases each). CDR1 and CDR2 from the germline V gene are SGHAT and FQDESV (reference sequence). Trimming pared 1 base from V and 10 bases from J, leaving 8 bases between. The CDR3 covers 12 residues.

A note on this clone: A junction end diverges from the germline sequence, so it may reflect a read error. CDR3 nucleotide sequence: TGTGCCAGCACTGAAGGTTCGGGAAACTACCAGCAGTACTTC. Protein sequence: CASTEGSGNYQQYF. This chain uses TRBV6-1 with TRBJ2-7; perhaps TRBD2 as D (5 bases). The CDR3 sequence is 14 residues long. Germline lookup yields CDR1 MNHNS and CDR2 SASEGT.

This CDR3 is CASSLVGTEGQPQHF. CDR3 nucleotide sequence: TGCGCCAGCAGCTTGGTGGGGACCGAAGGACAGCCCCAGCATTTT. The chain has TRBV5-1 and TRBJ1-5; D might be TRBD1 (5 bases). Germline assignment: CDR1 SGHRS and CDR2 YFSETQ. V lost 0 bases and J 7 bases, leaving 14 bases between the germline ends. The CDR3 extends over 15 amino acids.

The chain joins TRBV7-8 to TRBJ2-1; 15 nucleotides align to TRBD2. The CDR3 covers 17 residues. V gave up 3 bases and J gave up 3 bases; unmatched junction bases: 3. Looked up from germline, CDR1 is SGHVS and CDR2 is FQNEAQ. The DNA for the CDR3 is TGTGCCAGCAGCTTGGGGACTAGCGGGAGGTACTACAATGAGCAGTTCTTC. It codes for CASSLGTSGRYYNEQFF.

This chain connects TRBV11-3 to TRBJ2-1; TRBD1 matches at 9 bases. The CDR3 covers 15 residues. With V trimmed by 5 bases and J by 6 bases, 8 bases remained unmatched. CDR1 is SGHNT, CDR2 YENEEA, per germline. The CDR3 sequence: CASSPGTGRGNEQFF. In DNA, the CDR3 is TGTGCCAGCAGCCCCGGGACAGGGAGGGGCAATGAGCAGTTCTTC.